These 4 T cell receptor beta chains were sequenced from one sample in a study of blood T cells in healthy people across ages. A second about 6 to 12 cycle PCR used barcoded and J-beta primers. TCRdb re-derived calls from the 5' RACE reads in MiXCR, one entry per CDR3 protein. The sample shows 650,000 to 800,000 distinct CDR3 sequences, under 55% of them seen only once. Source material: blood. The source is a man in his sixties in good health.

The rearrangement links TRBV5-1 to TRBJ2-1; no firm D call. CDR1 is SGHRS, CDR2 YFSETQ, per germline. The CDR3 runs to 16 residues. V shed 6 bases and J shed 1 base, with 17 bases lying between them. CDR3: CASNLMLSDSYNEQFF. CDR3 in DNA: TGCGCCAGCAACCTTATGTTGTCGGATTCCTACAATGAGCAGTTCTTC. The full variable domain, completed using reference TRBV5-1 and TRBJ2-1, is KAGVTQTPRYLIKTRGQQVTLSCSPISGHRSVSWYQQTPGQGLQFLFEYFSETQRNKGNFPGRFSGRQFSNSRSEMNVSTLELGDSALYLCASNLMLSDSYNEQFFGPGTRLTVL.

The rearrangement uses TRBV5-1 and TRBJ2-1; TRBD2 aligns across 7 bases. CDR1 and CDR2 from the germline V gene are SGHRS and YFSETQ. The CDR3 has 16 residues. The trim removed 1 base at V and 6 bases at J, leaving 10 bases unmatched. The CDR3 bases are TGCGCCAGCAGCTTGACCGCGGGAGTACTGGGCAATGAGCAGTTCTTC. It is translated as CASSLTAGVLGNEQFF.

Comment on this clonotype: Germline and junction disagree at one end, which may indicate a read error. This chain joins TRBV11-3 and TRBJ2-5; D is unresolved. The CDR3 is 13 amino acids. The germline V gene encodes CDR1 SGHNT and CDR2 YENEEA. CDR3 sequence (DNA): TGTGCCAGCGGCTTGGGTGTGGGAGAGACCCAGTACTTC. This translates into CASGLGVGETQYF.

The CDR3 loop is CASSPPDRSYGYTF. In DNA, the CDR3 is TGCGCCAGCAGCCCCCCGGACAGGAGCTATGGCTACACCTTC. The chain joins TRBV4-1 to TRBJ1-2; TRBD1 matches 7 bases. Looked up from germline, CDR1 is MGHRA and CDR2 is YSYEKL. V dropped 4 bases and J dropped 4; count of bases not matched to a gene: 6. CDR3 size: 14 residues.